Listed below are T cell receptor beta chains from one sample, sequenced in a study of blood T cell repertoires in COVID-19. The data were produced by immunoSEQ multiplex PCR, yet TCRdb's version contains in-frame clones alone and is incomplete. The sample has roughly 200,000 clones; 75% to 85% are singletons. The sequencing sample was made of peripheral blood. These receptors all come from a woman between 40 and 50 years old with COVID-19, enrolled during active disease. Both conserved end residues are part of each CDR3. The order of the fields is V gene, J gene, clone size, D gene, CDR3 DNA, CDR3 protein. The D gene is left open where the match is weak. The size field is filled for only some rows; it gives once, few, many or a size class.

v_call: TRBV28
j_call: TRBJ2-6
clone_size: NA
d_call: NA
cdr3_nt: TGTGCCAGCAGCCTAGGTTCAGAGGGGGCCAACGTCCTGACTTTC
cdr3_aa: CASSLGSEGANVLTF

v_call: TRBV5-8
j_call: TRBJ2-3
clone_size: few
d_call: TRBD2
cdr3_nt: TGTGCCAGCAGCTTGGGCGGGGGGGCCGCAGATACGCAGTATTTT
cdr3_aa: CASSLGGGAADTQYF

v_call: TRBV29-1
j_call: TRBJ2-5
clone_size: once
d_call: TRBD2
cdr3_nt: TGCAGCGTTGCCACTTTTAGCGGGAGGGCCTTTGGGCAGACCCAGTACTTC
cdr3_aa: CSVATFSGRAFGQTQYF

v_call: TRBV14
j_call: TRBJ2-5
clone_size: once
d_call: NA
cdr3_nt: TGTGCCAGCAGCCAAGGGACAGAAGAGACCCAGTACTTC
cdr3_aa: CASSQGTEETQYF

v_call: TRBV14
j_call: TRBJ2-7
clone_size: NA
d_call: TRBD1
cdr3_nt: TGTGCCAGCGGAAACAGGGGGCACTACGAGCAGTACTTC
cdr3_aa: CASGNRGHYEQYF

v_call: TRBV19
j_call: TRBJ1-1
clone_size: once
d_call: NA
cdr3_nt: TGTGCCAGTAGTAATCAGAGGCCGAACACTGAAGCTTTCTTT
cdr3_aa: CASSNQRPNTEAFF

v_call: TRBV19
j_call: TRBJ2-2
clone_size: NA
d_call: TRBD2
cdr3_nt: TGTGCCAGTAGTATGAACGGGGGGGCCTATACCGGGGAGCTGTTTTTT
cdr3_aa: CASSMNGGAYTGELFF

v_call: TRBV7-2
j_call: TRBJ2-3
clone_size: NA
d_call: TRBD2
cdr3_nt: TGTGCCAGCAGCCCCTCCGGGACTAGAGTCACAGATACGCAGTATTTT
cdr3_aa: CASSPSGTRVTDTQYF

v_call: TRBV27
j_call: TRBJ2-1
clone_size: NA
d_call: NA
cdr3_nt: TGTGCCAGCCGGGGATGGAGCTCCTACAATGAGCAGTTCTTC
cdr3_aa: CASRGWSSYNEQFF

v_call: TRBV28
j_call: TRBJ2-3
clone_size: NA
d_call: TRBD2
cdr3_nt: TGTGCCAGCAGGTCTCTAGCGGGAGGAAACACAGATACGCAGTATTTT
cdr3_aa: CASRSLAGGNTDTQYF

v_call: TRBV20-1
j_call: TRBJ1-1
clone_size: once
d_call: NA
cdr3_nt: TGCAGTGCTAGAGAGGCCCACCAAGCTTTCTTT
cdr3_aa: CSAREAHQAFF

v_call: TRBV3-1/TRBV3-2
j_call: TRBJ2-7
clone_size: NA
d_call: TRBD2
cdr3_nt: TGTGCCAGCAGCCATAGCGGGAACGAGCAGTACTTC
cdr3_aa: CASSHSGNEQYF

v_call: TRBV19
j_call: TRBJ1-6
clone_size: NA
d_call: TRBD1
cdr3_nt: TGTGCCAGTAGTCCCGGACAGGGCCCATGGTCACCCCTCCACTTT
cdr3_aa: CASSPGQGPWSPLHF

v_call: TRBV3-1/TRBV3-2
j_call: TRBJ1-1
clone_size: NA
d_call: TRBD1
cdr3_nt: TGTGCCAGCAGCCAAGGAGGCCCAGGGGGCTTCCCTGAAGCTTTCTTT
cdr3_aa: CASSQGGPGGFPEAFF

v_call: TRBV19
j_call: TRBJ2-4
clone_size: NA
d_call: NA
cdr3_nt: TGTGCCAGTAGTATACAGGGAAGAGCCAAAAACATTCAGTACTTC
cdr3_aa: CASSIQGRAKNIQYF

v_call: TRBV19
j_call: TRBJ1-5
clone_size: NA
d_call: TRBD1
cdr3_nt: TGTGCCAGTATTCCTCCGGGACAGGGGAATCAGCCCCAGCATTTT
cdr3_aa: CASIPPGQGNQPQHF

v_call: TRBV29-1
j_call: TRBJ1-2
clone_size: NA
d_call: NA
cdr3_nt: TGCAGCGTTGAGGACACTCCAGGAGGCTACACCTTC
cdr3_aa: CSVEDTPGGYTF

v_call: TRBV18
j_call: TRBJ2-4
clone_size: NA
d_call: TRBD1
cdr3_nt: TGTGCCAGCTCGTCGACAGGGAAGTTGCTTCAGTACTTC
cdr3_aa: CASSSTGKLLQYF

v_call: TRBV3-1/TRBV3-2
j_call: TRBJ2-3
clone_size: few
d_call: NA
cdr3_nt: TGTGCCAGCAGCCAAGAAGTATTGGGGACTCTCACTAGCACAGATACGCAGTATTTT
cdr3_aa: CASSQEVLGTLTSTDTQYF

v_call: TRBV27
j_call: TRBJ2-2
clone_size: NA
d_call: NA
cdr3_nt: TGTGCCACCCTCGGGGTTTCCGGGGAGCTGTTTTTT
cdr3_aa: CATLGVSGELFF

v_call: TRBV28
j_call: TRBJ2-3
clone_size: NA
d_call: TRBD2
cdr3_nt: TGTGCCAGCAGTGGAGCGGGAGCCGATACGCAGTATTTT
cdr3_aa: CASSGAGADTQYF

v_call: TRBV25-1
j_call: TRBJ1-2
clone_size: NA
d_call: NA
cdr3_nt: TGTGCCAGCAGTGAATCTACCACGGGTTTCGGGGGCTACACCTTC
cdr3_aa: CASSESTTGFGGYTF

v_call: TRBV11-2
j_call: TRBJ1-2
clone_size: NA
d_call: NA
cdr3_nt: TGTGCCAGCAGCCCAGGGGTCACCTCAAACTATGGCTACACCTTC
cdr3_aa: CASSPGVTSNYGYTF

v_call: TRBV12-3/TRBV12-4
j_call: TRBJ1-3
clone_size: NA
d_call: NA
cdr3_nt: TGTGCCAGCACCGACAGTACTGGAAACACCATATATTTT
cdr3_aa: CASTDSTGNTIYF

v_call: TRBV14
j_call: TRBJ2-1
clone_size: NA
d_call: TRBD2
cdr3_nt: TGTGCCAGCAGCCCCGTAGCGGGTACACCCTACAATGAGCAGTTCTTC
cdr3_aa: CASSPVAGTPYNEQFF

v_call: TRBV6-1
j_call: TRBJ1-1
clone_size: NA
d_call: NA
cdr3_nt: TGTGCCAGCAGTGAAGCGGGAGGGGGGACTGAAGCTTTCTTT
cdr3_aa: CASSEAGGGTEAFF

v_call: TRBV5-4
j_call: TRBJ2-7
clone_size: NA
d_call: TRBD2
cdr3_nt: TGTGCCAGCAGCTTAGGACTAGAAACCTACGAGCAGTACTTC
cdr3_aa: CASSLGLETYEQYF

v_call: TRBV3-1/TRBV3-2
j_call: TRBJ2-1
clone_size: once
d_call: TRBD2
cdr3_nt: TGTGCCAGCAAGGCTAGCGGGATCAATGAGCAGTTCTTC
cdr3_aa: CASKASGINEQFF

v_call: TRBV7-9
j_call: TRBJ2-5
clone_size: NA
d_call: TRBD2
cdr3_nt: TGTGCCAGCAGCTTAACCGAGGGAGGGGCGGAGACCCAGTACTTC
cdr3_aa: CASSLTEGGAETQYF

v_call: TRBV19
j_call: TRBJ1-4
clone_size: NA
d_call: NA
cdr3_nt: TGTGCCAGTAGTATAACAGGCGGAGAAAAACTGTTTTTT
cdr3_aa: CASSITGGEKLFF

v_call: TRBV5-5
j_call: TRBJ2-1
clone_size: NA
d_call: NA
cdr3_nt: TGTGCCAGCAGCTTCTCCGGCCTAGACTCCAATGAGCAGTTCTTC
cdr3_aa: CASSFSGLDSNEQFF

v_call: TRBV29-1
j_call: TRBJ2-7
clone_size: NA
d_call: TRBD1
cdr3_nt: TGCAGCGTTAAAGACAGGGTCGGAGAGCAGTACTTC
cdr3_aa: CSVKDRVGEQYF

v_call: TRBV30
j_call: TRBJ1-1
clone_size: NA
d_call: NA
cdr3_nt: TGTGCCTGGAGTCGGGAAAACACTGAAGCTTTCTTT
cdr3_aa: CAWSRENTEAFF

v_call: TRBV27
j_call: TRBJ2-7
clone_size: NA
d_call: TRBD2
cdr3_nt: TGTGCCAGCAGTTTAACAGCGGGGGTTAGGACCTACGAGCAGTACTTC
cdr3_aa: CASSLTAGVRTYEQYF

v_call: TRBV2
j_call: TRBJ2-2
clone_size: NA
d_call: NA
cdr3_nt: TGTGCCAGCAGTAGACTCGCCGAGGTCGGGGAGCTGTTTTTT
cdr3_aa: CASSRLAEVGELFF

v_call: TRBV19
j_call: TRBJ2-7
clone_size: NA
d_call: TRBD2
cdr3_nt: TGTGCCAGTAGTATTTCGGGACTAGTCTACGAGCAGTACTTC
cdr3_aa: CASSISGLVYEQYF

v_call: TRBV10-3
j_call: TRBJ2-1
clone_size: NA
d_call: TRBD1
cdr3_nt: TGTGCCATCAGTGAACAGGGGGTTTCCTACAATGAGCAGTTCTTC
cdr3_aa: CAISEQGVSYNEQFF

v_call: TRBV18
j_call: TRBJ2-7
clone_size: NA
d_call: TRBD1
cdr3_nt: TGTGCCAGCTCGGTGACAGGGGGCGAGCAGTACTTC
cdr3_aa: CASSVTGGEQYF

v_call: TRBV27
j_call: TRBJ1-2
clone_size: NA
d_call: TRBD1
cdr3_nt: TGTGCCAGCAGTCCCAGACAGGGAAACAACTATGGCTACACCTTC
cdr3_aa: CASSPRQGNNYGYTF

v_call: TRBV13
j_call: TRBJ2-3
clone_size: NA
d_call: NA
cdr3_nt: TGTGCCAGCAGCTTAGCGAGCACAGATACGCAGTATTTT
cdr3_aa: CASSLASTDTQYF

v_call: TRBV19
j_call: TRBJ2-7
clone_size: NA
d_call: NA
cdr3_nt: TGTGCCAGTAGTATATCTTCCGGGTACGAGCAGTACTTC
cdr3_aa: CASSISSGYEQYF

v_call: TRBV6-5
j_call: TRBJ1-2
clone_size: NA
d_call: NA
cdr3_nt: TGTGCCAGCAGTTACTCAGTCCAGGGCACTAACTATGGCTACACCTTC
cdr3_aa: CASSYSVQGTNYGYTF

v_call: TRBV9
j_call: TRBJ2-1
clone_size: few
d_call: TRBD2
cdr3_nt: TGTGCCAGCAGCGGGTACGGGACTAGCGGGATGGATGAGCAGTTCTTC
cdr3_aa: CASSGYGTSGMDEQFF

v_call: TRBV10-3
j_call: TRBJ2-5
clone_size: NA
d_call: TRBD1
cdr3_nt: TGTGCCATCAGTGGACAGGGCTATCGGGAGACCCAGTACTTC
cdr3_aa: CAISGQGYRETQYF

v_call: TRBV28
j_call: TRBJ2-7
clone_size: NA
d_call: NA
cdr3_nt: TGTGCCAGCAGTTGGCGGAACTCCTACGAGCAGTACTTC
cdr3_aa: CASSWRNSYEQYF

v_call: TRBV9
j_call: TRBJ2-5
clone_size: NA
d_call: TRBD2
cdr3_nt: TGTGCCAGCAGCACAGGACTAGCGGGAGGGCCGGAGACCCAGTACTTC
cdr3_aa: CASSTGLAGGPETQYF

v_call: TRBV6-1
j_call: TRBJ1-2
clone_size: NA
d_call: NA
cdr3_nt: TGTGCCAGCAGTGAAGACGGTAGGGGCGGAACAAATGGCTACACCTTC
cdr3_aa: CASSEDGRGGTNGYTF

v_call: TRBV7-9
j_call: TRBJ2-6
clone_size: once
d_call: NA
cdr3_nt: TGTGCCACCGTCCGGAGTTGGCACTCTGGGGCCAACGTCCTGACTTTC
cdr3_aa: CATVRSWHSGANVLTF

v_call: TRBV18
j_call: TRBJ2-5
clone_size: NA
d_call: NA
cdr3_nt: TGTGCCAGCTCACCAGAGCAGGGTAAACAAGAGACCCAGTACTTC
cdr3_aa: CASSPEQGKQETQYF

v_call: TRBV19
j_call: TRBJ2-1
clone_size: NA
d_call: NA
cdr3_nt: TGTGCCAGTAGTATAGATCACGGCAGGGTCTGGGGACTTAGCTCCTACAATGAGCAGTTCTTC
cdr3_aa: CASSIDHGRVWGLSSYNEQFF

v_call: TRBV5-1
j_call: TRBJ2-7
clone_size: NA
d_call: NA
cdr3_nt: TGCGCCAGCAGCGCGCAGGCCTACGAGCAGTACTTC
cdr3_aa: CASSAQAYEQYF

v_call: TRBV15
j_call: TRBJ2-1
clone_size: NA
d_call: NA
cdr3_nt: TGTGCCACCAGCACCGGCAGGTCCTACAATGAGCAGTTCTTC
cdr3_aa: CATSTGRSYNEQFF

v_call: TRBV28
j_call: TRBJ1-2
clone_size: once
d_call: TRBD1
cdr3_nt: TGTGCCAGCAGCCTACAGGGGGCGACTATTGGCTACACCTTC
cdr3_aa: CASSLQGATIGYTF

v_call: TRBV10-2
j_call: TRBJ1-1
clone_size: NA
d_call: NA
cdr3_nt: TGCGCCAGCTCCGGGTCCAACGCTGAAGCTTTCTTT
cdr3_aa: CASSGSNAEAFF

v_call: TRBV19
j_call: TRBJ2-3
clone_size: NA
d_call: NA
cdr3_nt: TGTGCCAGTACCTTCGGCACAGATACGCAGTATTTT
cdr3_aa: CASTFGTDTQYF

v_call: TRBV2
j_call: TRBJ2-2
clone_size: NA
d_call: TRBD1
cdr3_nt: TGTGCCAGCCGAAAGACAGGGCATACCGGGGAGCTGTTTTTT
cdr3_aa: CASRKTGHTGELFF

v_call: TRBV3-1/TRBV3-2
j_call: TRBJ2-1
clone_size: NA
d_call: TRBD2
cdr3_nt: TGTGCCAGCACCGAAAGCCCAGCGGGGGCAAATGAGCAGTTCTTC
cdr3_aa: CASTESPAGANEQFF